This T cell receptor beta chain was identified during a study of T-cell reconstitution after alpha-beta-depleted transplantation in children. Preparing the TCRbeta library involved the use of unique molecular identifiers. One entry per CDR3 protein results from TCRdb running MiXCR on the PCR reads. The sample lists 90,000 to 100,000 distinct CDR3 sequences; 20% to 25% were seen once. V was trimmed by 7 bases and J by 7 bases, leaving 16 bases between them. Germline lookup yields CDR1 SNHLY and CDR2 FYNNEI. The CDR3 is 13 amino acids. Points from the study as a whole: Several hundred expanded graft clones reportedly gave rise to the alpha-beta T cells present about two months after transplant. Fresh T-cell production supplied most of the T-cell counts and diversity seen one year after transplant. There were some patients whose high TCRbeta diversity at day 60 came from surviving recipient T cells and thymic progenitors.

For this clonotype: Its antigen is still unknown.

This sample comprised PBMCs, obtained before TCRalphabeta/CD19-depleted stem cell transplant. The chain recombines TRBV2 with TRBJ2-5, with D unclear. The receptor comes from a boy between 2 and 10 years old with acute lymphoblastic leukemia, due to receive a stem cell transplant. CDR3 DNA sequence: TGTGCCAGCATCGCCCAAACCTTGGGGACCCAGTACTTC. It translates to CASIAQTLGTQYF.